This T cell receptor beta chain was recorded in a study of graft-versus-host responses after intestinal transplantation. Study background: Induction with anti-thymocyte globulin, then tacrolimus and steroids for around three years, was given to all recipients. The study, taken as a whole, reports: Ileal or blood samples showed some GvH clones first, and such clones were also found in recipient marrow. Patients with graft-donor T cell macrochimerism had high graft-versus-host to host-versus-graft clonal ratios in allografts.

Some clones are missing from TCRdb's copy, which holds only in-frame ones; the method was immunoSEQ multiplex PCR. The data show 84,000 or so clones, around 86% seen once. This clone appeared a single time. What it recognizes is unknown. This receptor was obtained from a human donor who was the organ donor for an intestinal transplant. The source was unstimulated CD8+ T cells sorted from spleen or lymph node cells, collected before transplant.

As DNA, the CDR3 is TGTGCCAGTAGTATGAGTATGAGCTCTGGAAACACCATATATTTT. The encoded protein is CASSMSMSSGNTIYF. This chain links TRBV19 with TRBJ1-3, with unresolved D. This CDR3 region has 15 residues. Germline lookup yields CDR1 LNHDA and CDR2 SQIVND (reference sequence). Deletions cut 3 bases from V and 0 bases from J, with 9 bases between.